This TCR beta chain is drawn from a study of CD8+ T cells in alopecia areata (dated by TCRdb to 2017 to 2018). About the investigation overall: The treated patients took part in an open-label pilot trial in which moderate-to-severe alopecia areata was treated with oral tofacitinib at 5 to 10 mg twice daily. Patients received tofacitinib for 6 to 18 months and were then followed off drug for 6 months to check for delayed response and recurrence. TCRbeta CDR3 regions were amplified by immunoSEQ multiplex PCR with 35 Vbeta forward and 13 Jbeta reverse primers. Scalp clonality was compared across normal scalp (n=4), patchy alopecia areata scalp (n=8), and alopecia totalis/universalis scalp (n=8). RNA came from the PAXgene miRNA kit for fixed scalp, the miRNeasy kit for PBMCs, and the RNeasy kit for mouse skin. Tofacitinib-treated patients had biopsies at baseline and at 4 and 24 weeks of treatment, with a later scalp biopsy in several patients. For the treated patients, the SALT score, which quantifies what percentage of scalp surface area is affected, served as the measure of disease severity. Scalp tissue and sorted CD4+ and CD8+ peripheral blood T cells from patchy and totalis/universalis alopecia areata patients and from healthy controls were covered by human TCRbeta sequencing. The study used high-throughput TCRbeta sequencing to examine T cell clonal expansion in alopecia areata, in both the C3H/HeJ mouse model and human patients.

Interpreted using the paper, the time point label stands for: more than three weeks on oral tofacitinib. Reading the label with the study, this specimen's treatment or condition is: oral pan-JAK inhibitor, 5-10 mg twice daily. Lesional scalp punch biopsies and peripheral blood were obtained from alopecia areata patients. After PBMCs were isolated by density centrifugation and stained for CD3, CD4 and CD8, a FACSAria was used to sort CD4+ and CD8+ T cells. Regarding this clone: This clone's antigen is unknown. There are no base qualities to consult, and no much larger clone falls within one base.

From V the trimming removes 5 bases and from J it removes 4 bases, while the gene matches leave 2 bases of the junction unaccounted for. Taken from the germline V gene (reference sequence), the CDR1 and CDR2 loops are MNHEY and SMNVEV. Measured from the cysteine to the phenylalanine, the CDR3 is 15 residues long. The retained sequence is limited to the CDR3, 45 bases, with the frame set at the first base. The research as a whole found: Unlike mouse skin, where gammadelta T cells dominate, normal human skin contains resident alphabeta T cells that get sequenced too, which complicates analysis of the scalp TCR repertoire. Tofacitinib significantly lowered scalp clonality and the number of expanded CD8+ clones among the top 100 scalp clones. Because the treated cohort was small and included a single nonresponder, larger studies are needed to assess links between baseline CD8+ expansion and response. TCR sequences shared between patients were less clear than in mice, possibly partly because of HLA diversity in the patient population. During tofacitinib treatment, many expanded lesional clones stuck around in both scalp and blood, and this persistence may partly explain why relapse happens after treatment is stopped. Higher clonality and more expanded CD8+ clones were observed in lesional scalp than in normal scalp, particularly in alopecia totalis/universalis, a finding suggestive of antigenic drive.

The library was made by the immunoSEQ multiplex PCR assay. To provide template for TCR sequencing, every sample had RNA extracted and reverse transcribed into cDNA. First-strand cDNA was synthesized using SuperScript III with a 2:1 mix of oligo-dT and random hexamers. A synthetic immune receptor repertoire was used to assess amplification bias, and residual bias was removed computationally. Concerning the study's data processing: After raw reads were preprocessed to remove errors, the CDR3 was defined following IMGT conventions as running from the conserved cysteine to phenylalanine. To get clonality, Shannon entropy was normalized by log2 of the number of productive unique TCRs and the result was subtracted from 1. Scalp TCRbeta sequences were cross-referenced with sorted blood CD4 and CD8 repertoires so that the CD4 or CD8 identity of scalp clones could be inferred. Sourced from immuneACCESS, this table was stored by TCRdb with only in-frame sequences that have V and J called. A share of the clones is absent; for the studies checked, an unresolved V gene accounts for under half, and the remainder has no known explanation. Clone size and the V and J calls come from that table; the DNA yielded D and trimming. The sample records more than 140,000 clones, around 86% of which are singletons. Roughly 13% of the sample belongs to the ten largest clones.

Sample: CD8+ T cells sorted from blood, taken at week 4, from a patient treated with tofacitinib. The V gene is TRBV27 and the J gene is TRBJ2-1, with 13 junctional bases fitting TRBD2. The source of this sequence is a human donor with alopecia areata. CDR3 sequence: CASSEGLAGYNEQFF. The DNA sequence is given as TGTGCCAGCAGTGAGGGACTAGCGGGGTACAATGAGCAGTTCTTC.